This T cell receptor (beta chain) was found in a study of identical twins. Study-level points and caveats: Findings came from cross-sectional statistics, without long-term follow-up of donors.

Germline trimming cut 1 base from V and 1 base from J; bases unmatched to any gene: 7. From germline, CDR1 is MGHRA and CDR2 YSYEKL. The CDR3 spans 17 residues. TCRdb re-called the 5' RACE reads through MiXCR, storing one row per CDR3 protein. This table holds about 530,000 distinct CDR3 sequences, around 15% found once. Details on this clonotype: Antigen: not known.

In addition, the sample was reused for a study of yellow fever vaccine responses in identical twins.

The receptor was derived from a woman aged 18-29 years in good health. J is TRBJ2-5 and V is TRBV4-1, with 9 bases identical to TRBD2. Sequences were obtained from CD4+ T cells sorted from blood. Here the CDR3 DNA reads TGCGCCAGCAGCCAAGTTCTAGCGGGGAGGGGCCAAGAGACCCAGTACTTC. Its protein product is CASSQVLAGRGQETQYF.